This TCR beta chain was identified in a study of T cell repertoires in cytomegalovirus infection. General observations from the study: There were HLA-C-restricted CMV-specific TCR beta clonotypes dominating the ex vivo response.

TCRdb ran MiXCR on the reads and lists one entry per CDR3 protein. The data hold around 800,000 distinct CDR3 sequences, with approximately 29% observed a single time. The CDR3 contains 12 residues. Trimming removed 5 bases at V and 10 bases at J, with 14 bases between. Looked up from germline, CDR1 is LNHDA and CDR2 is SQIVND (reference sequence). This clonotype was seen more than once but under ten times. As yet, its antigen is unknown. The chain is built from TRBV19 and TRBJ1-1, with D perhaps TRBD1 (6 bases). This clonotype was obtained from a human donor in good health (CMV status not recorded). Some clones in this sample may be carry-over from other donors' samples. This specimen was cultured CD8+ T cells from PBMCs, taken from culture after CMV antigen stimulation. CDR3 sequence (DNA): TGTGCCAGTAGTTATGGGGGCCTCGGAGCTTTCTTT. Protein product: CASSYGGLGAFF.